This T cell receptor beta chain was recorded in a study of T cell changes during pregnancy in multiple sclerosis. Method: immunoSEQ multiplex PCR; TCRdb's copy keeps in-frame clones and lacks some. The data hold around 56,000 clones, with roughly 92% observed a single time. The CDR3 runs 14 residues. The TCR originated in a female donor in good health, enrolled as a control in a pregnancy study. The rearrangement uses TRBV21-1 and TRBJ1-1; the table's D call, TRBD1, was not checked against the DNA. TRBV21-1 is assigned pseudogene status. This specimen was peripheral blood, taken in the third trimester of pregnancy. Written as DNA, the CDR3 is TGTGCCAGAGACTACAGGGTAGCCGGGACTGAAGCTTTCTTT. Translated: CARDYRVAGTEAFF.